One and the same sample provided the 12 T cell receptor beta chains below, sequenced in a study of Ad26.COV2.S vaccination and SARS-CoV-2 variants. The repertoire was sequenced with immunoSEQ multiplex PCR; TCRdb's copy has only in-frame clones and lacks some. The sample yields roughly 500,000 clones, roughly 89% seen once. Treatment described: some 19 received Ad26.COV2.S at low or high dose, single or two shots; roughly five received placebo; per-sample allocation not given. On day 63 after the first injection, vaccine and placebo recipients gave samples. The source material was peripheral blood, sampled in a trial of Ad26.COV2.S vaccine versus placebo. These TCRs come from a person between 18 and 60 years old who received the Ad26.COV2.S COVID-19 vaccine or a placebo.

This chain joins TRBV19 and TRBJ2-2, with 9 bases aligning to TRBD1. This CDR3 has 15 residues. The J segment lost 7 bases and the V segment lost 6 bases, leaving 9 bases of the junction unmatched. The germline V gene has CDR1 LNHDA and CDR2 SQIVND (reference sequence). CDR3: CASRLKGQGGGELFF. CDR3 bases: TGTGCCAGTAGGCTAAAGGGACAGGGAGGCGGGGAGCTGTTTTTT.

The rearrangement links TRBV11-3 to TRBJ2-1, with 7 bases that match TRBD2. The CDR3 is 15 residues long. The trim removed 7 bases at V and 5 bases at J, leaving 11 bases unmatched. Germline CDR1 reads SGHNT; CDR2 reads YENEEA. CDR3 DNA: TGTGCCAGCAATAAGGTCGGACTAGGCCACAATGAGCAGTTCTTC. Amino acids: CASNKVGLGHNEQFF.

The rearrangement links TRBV6-6 to TRBJ2-5, with D unresolved. Germline V gene sequence: CDR1 MNHNY, CDR2 SVGAGI (reference sequence). Trimming stripped 0 bases from V and 5 bases from J, with 4 bases between. CDR3 length: 12 amino acids. The CDR3 region is CASSYSMETQYF. The CDR3 nucleotides are TGTGCCAGCAGTTACTCCATGGAGACCCAGTACTTC.

This chain's CDR3 is CASSPTFLISPLHF. DNA for the CDR3: TGTGCCAGCTCACCGACATTTCTCATATCACCCCTCCACTTT. The chain combines TRBV18 with TRBJ1-6; D ambiguous. This CDR3 has 14 amino acids. The V gene's germline CDR1 is KGHSH and CDR2 LQKENI. The V gene lost 3 bases and the J gene lost 10 bases, with 13 bases spanning the gap.

The chain has TRBV15 and TRBJ2-3, with D hard to call. Germline lookup yields CDR1 LNHNV and CDR2 YYDKDF (reference sequence). V lost 1 base and J lost 1, with 9 bases in between. The CDR3 contains 15 residues. The chain's CDR3 is CATSRGGRGTDTQYF. For the CDR3, the DNA is TGTGCCACCAGCAGAGGAGGTCGTGGCACAGATACGCAGTATTTT. The full variable domain, completed using reference TRBV15 and TRBJ2-3, is DAMVIQNPRYQVTQFGKPVTLSCSQTLNHNVMYWYQQKSSQAPKLLFHYYDKDFNNEADTPDNFQSRRPNTSFCFLDIRSPGLGDTAMYLCATSRGGRGTDTQYFGPGTRLTVL.

V usage is TRBV5-4 and J usage is TRBJ1-2; the match to TRBD1 covers 8 bases. Germline CDR1 reads SGHNT; CDR2 reads YYREEE (reference sequence). This CDR3 spans 14 amino acids. V lost 4 bases, J lost 7 bases, and 9 bases stayed unmatched. Written as DNA, the CDR3 is TGTGCCAGCAGCGCACCTGGCAGGGGGCTTGGCTACACCTTC. This encodes CASSAPGRGLGYTF.

A note on this clone: Other DNA sequences in the same sample also yield this CDR3. This chain connects TRBV5-1 to TRBJ1-5, with TRBD1 matching 8 bases. The CDR3 loop spans 14 amino acids. The V gene's germline CDR1 is SGHRS and CDR2 YFSETQ. Unmatched junction bases numbered 4, after V lost 3 bases and J lost 5 bases. CDR3 sequence (DNA): TGCGCCAGCAGCTCCGGACAGGGAGATCAGCCCCAGCATTTT. Protein: CASSSGQGDQPQHF.

This clone was counted once. V usage is TRBV7-9 and J usage is TRBJ1-2; D is uncertain. Germline V gene sequence: CDR1 SEHNR, CDR2 FQNEAQ (reference sequence). Trimming removed 8 bases at V and 1 base at J, with 8 bases between. This CDR3 region has 12 residues. Written as DNA, the CDR3 is TGTGCCAGCGCCGGCGTTAACTATGGCTACACCTTC. Translated: CASAGVNYGYTF.

The chain couples TRBV2 to TRBJ2-3, with 7 bases fitting TRBD1. The V gene's germline CDR1 is SNHLY and CDR2 FYNNEI. V shed 9 bases and J 2 bases; nucleotides not matched to a gene: 5. CDR3 size: 13 residues. Written as DNA, the CDR3 is TGTGCCAGAACAGGGGTTCCCACAGATACGCAGTATTTT. This encodes CARTGVPTDTQYF.

DNA of the CDR3: TGCGCCAGCAGCCTAATGGACCTGAACACTGAAGCTTTCTTT. The encoded protein is CASSLMDLNTEAFF. The V gene is TRBV4-1, the J gene TRBJ1-1; no reliable D call. CDR3 length equals 14 residues. Germline CDR1 is MGHRA and CDR2 is YSYEKL. V dropped 4 bases and J dropped 0 bases, with 9 bases sitting between them.

This clone was seen a single time. The chain carries TRBV14 and TRBJ2-3; TRBD1 might be the D (5 bases). Trimming took 1 base from V and 2 from J, leaving 7 bases between them. CDR3 length: 14 residues. Germline-derived CDR1 and CDR2 are SGHDN and FVKESK. CDR3 nucleotide sequence: TGTGCCAGCAGCCAAGGACAGCTCACAGATACGCAGTATTTT. It codes for CASSQGQLTDTQYF.

CDR3 loop: CASSQDSLGSKFF. The DNA for the CDR3 is TGCGCCAGCAGCCAAGATTCCCTCGGTAGCAAGTTCTTC. The chain couples TRBV4-3 to TRBJ2-1; no definite D call. CDR1 and CDR2 from the germline V gene are LGHNA and YSLEER. V lost 0 bases to trimming and J lost 14 bases, with 14 bases between them. This CDR3 has 13 residues.